What follows are 18 T cell receptor beta chains derived from one specimen sequenced in a study of cytomegalovirus exposure and HLA in healthy donors. A multiplex PCR was run with 60 Vbeta primers and 13 Jbeta primers. Generated by immunoSEQ multiplex PCR, the TCRdb table keeps only in-frame clones and is missing some. The repertoire includes 90,000 to 150,000 clones, roughly 77% of them detected once, and 4.9% sits in the top ten. Sequenced sample: PBMCs. These TCRs come from a man aged 45-60 years in good health and CMV-seropositive.

The genes are TRBV5-1 and TRBJ2-5; 9 positions agree with TRBD2. V shed 0 bases and J 1 base; nucleotides not matched to a gene: 4. Germline CDR1 and CDR2: SGHRS and YFSETQ. The CDR3 spans 16 residues. Here the CDR3 reads CASSLDPAGGQETQYF. DNA for the CDR3: TGCGCCAGCAGCTTGGATCCAGCGGGGGGCCAAGAGACCCAGTACTTC.

V is TRBV28 and J is TRBJ2-6, with a possible D match to TRBD2 (6 bases). CDR3 length equals 16 residues. CDR1 is MDHEN, CDR2 SYDVKM, per germline. V was pared by 7 bases and J by 0 bases, with 13 bases between. CDR3 in DNA: TGTGCCAGCAACCCGAGGGGAGGCTCTGGGGCCAACGTCCTGACTTTC. Encoded protein: CASNPRGGSGANVLTF.

The CDR3 sequence is CASSLELTNYGYTF. As DNA, the CDR3 is TGTGCCAGCAGCTTAGAACTGACTAACTATGGCTACACCTTC. The rearrangement joins TRBV7-9 to TRBJ1-2; unclear D gene. The ends were cut back, 1 base at V and 0 bases at J, with 6 bases in the middle. This CDR3 is built from 14 residues. The germline V gene encodes CDR1 SEHNR and CDR2 FQNEAQ (reference sequence).

The V call is TRBV7-7, the J call TRBJ2-1; 14 nucleotides match TRBD2. The ends lost 4 bases at V and 9 bases at J; junction bases unmatched: 8. Germline V lookup: CDR1 SSHAT, CDR2 FNYEAQ (reference sequence). The CDR3 contains 16 residues. CDR3: CASSSGLAGVHSEQFF. CDR3 in DNA: TGTGCCAGCAGCTCGGGACTAGCGGGAGTTCATAGTGAGCAGTTCTTC.

The V gene is TRBV11-2, the J gene TRBJ2-4, with 7 bases that match TRBD1. The length of the CDR3 is 13 residues. Per the germline V gene, CDR1 is SGHAT and CDR2 is FQNNGV. J was trimmed by 8 bases and V by 8 bases; bases with no gene match: 9. The DNA of the CDR3 is TGTGCCAGCGCCACAGGGGTGAGGGACATTCAGTACTTC. As protein: CASATGVRDIQYF.

The J gene is TRBJ1-6, the V gene TRBV5-4, with D uncertain. There are 14 residues in the CDR3. Trimming cost V 2 bases and J 5 bases, with 8 bases left between them. Germline V gene lookup returns CDR1 SGHNT and CDR2 YYREEE (reference sequence). CDR3 sequence reads: CASSLERDNSPLHF. As DNA, the CDR3 is TGTGCCAGCAGCTTAGAGAGGGATAATTCACCCCTCCACTTT.

This chain uses TRBV6-5 with TRBJ1-1; 7 bases match TRBD1. The CDR3 contains 16 residues. J was trimmed by 5 bases and V by 0 bases; bases with no gene match: 9. Looked up from germline, CDR1 is MNHEY and CDR2 is SVGAGI. The CDR3 region has the DNA TGTGCCAGCAGTTACTCTTACTTAGGGGGCCGGACTGAAGCTTTCTTT. Translation: CASSYSYLGGRTEAFF.

V and J are TRBV4-1 and TRBJ1-5; TRBD1 is a possible D gene (5 bases). The CDR3 loop spans 17 amino acids. The germline V gene has CDR1 MGHRA and CDR2 YSYEKL. The germline V and J ends were trimmed by 1 base and 0 bases, with 13 bases remaining between them. CDR3 loop: CASSQGLTAYSNQPQHF. DNA of the CDR3: TGCGCCAGCAGCCAAGGACTGACAGCTTATAGCAATCAGCCCCAGCATTTT.

The chain carries TRBV5-1 and TRBJ1-2; D is unresolved. Germline V gene sequence: CDR1 SGHRS, CDR2 YFSETQ. The CDR3 is 14 amino acids. Trimming took 0 bases from V and 0 from J, leaving 6 bases between them. CDR3 amino acids: CASSLDSTNYGYTF. In DNA form, the CDR3 reads TGCGCCAGCAGCTTGGACAGTACTAACTATGGCTACACCTTC.

V gene TRBV5-1 combines with J gene TRBJ2-7; perhaps TRBD2 as D (6 bases). Trimming stripped 4 bases from V and 1 base from J, with 15 bases between. This CDR3 has 15 residues. Germline CDR1 and CDR2: SGHRS and YFSETQ. Here the CDR3 reads CASSPVGGESYEQYF. CDR3 DNA: TGCGCCAGCAGCCCCGTCGGGGGAGAATCCTACGAGCAGTACTTC. The complete variable domain, with remaining parts taken from reference TRBV5-1 and TRBJ2-7, reads KAGVTQTPRYLIKTRGQQVTLSCSPISGHRSVSWYQQTPGQGLQFLFEYFSETQRNKGNFPGRFSGRQFSNSRSEMNVSTLELGDSALYLCASSPVGGESYEQYFGPGTRLTVT.

Regarding this clone: A junction end diverges from the germline sequence, so it may reflect a read error. Other DNA sequences within the sample encode an identical CDR3. The chain joins TRBV30 to TRBJ1-6, with D perhaps TRBD1 (6 bases). From germline, CDR1 is GTSNPN and CDR2 SVGIG (reference sequence). This CDR3 region has 17 residues. The CDR3 region is CAWSVRWVGHHNSPLHF. CDR3 bases: TGTGCCTGGAGTGTACGGTGGGTGGGACACCATAATTCCCCCCTCCACTTT. The variable domain in full, completed from reference TRBV30 and TRBJ1-6, reads SQTIHQWPATLVQPVGSPLSLECTVEGTSNPNLYWYRQAAGRGLQLLFYSVGIGQISSEVPQNLSASRPQDRQFILSSKKLLLSDSGFYLCAWSVRWVGHHNSPLHFGNGTRLTVT.

This chain links TRBV5-6 with TRBJ2-1, with D maybe TRBD2 (6 bases). Germline-derived CDR1 and CDR2 are SGHDT and YYEEEE. This CDR3 has 15 residues. The ends were cut back, 3 bases at V and 7 bases at J, with 17 bases in the middle. For the CDR3, the DNA is TGTGCCAGCAGCTCCCGGACTACCACCAAAAATGAGCAGTTCTTC. It is translated as CASSSRTTTKNEQFF.

The chain joins TRBV5-1 to TRBJ2-5; the match to TRBD2 covers 7 bases. The end of the DNA is better explained by TRBJ2-7, so the J call may be wrong. CDR1 and CDR2 (germline): SGHRS, YFSETQ. The CDR3 is made up of 15 amino acids. CDR3 loop: CASSPGEGRVYEQYF. The DNA for the CDR3 is TGCGCCAGCAGCCCGGGGGAGGGACGGGTCTACGAGCAGTACTTC.

The CDR3 spells CASSLGAGGRTDTQYF. The CDR3, as DNA: TGTGCCAGCAGCTTAGGAGCGGGGGGACGCACAGATACGCAGTATTTT. The rearrangement joins TRBV13 to TRBJ2-3; 9 nucleotides align to TRBD2. This CDR3 region has 16 residues. V shed 0 bases and J 1 base; nucleotides not matched to a gene: 2. CDR1 is PRHDT, CDR2 FYEKMQ, per germline (reference sequence).

CDR3 bases: TGTGCCAGCAGCGTAGACGGGGGAAGCTCCTACGAGCAGTACTTC. Amino acid sequence: CASSVDGGSSYEQYF. The rearrangement uses TRBV9 and TRBJ2-7, with TRBD2 as a possible D gene (6 bases). V dropped 0 bases and J dropped 0 bases, with 10 bases sitting between them. The germline V gene has CDR1 SGDLS and CDR2 YYNGEE. The CDR3 spans 15 residues.

V is TRBV10-3 and J is TRBJ1-6; maybe TRBD1 (5 bases). Trimming took off 5 bases at V and 5 bases at J, with 13 bases between the two ends. This CDR3 is built from 15 residues. Germline V CDR1 and CDR2: ENHRY, SYGVKD. The chain's CDR3 is CAISPEGGDNSPLHF. CDR3 bases: TGTGCCATCAGTCCGGAGGGAGGGGATAATTCACCCCTCCACTTT.

CDR3 sequence: CASSDGAALTGYTF. CDR3 bases: TGTGCCAGCAGTGATGGGGCAGCTTTGACAGGCTACACCTTC. V usage is TRBV2 and J usage is TRBJ1-2, with TRBD1 as a possible D gene (5 bases). There are 14 residues in the CDR3. The V gene lost 3 bases and the J gene lost 8 bases, with 16 bases spanning the gap. In germline, CDR1 is SNHLY, CDR2 FYNNEI.

This clone was found a few times. The chain is built from TRBV7-2 and TRBJ2-1, with 11 bases aligning to TRBD2. CDR1 and CDR2 (germline): SGHTA, FQGNSA. The J segment lost 6 bases and the V segment lost 4 bases, leaving 5 bases of the junction unmatched. CDR3 length: 15 residues. CDR3 region: CASSSGLAAPNEQFF. The CDR3 region has the DNA TGTGCCAGCAGCTCGGGACTAGCGGCCCCCAATGAGCAGTTCTTC.